These 27 T cell receptor beta chains originate from one sample sequenced in a study of ipilimumab plus nivolumab after autologous stem cell transplantation. Produced via immunoSEQ multiplex PCR; TCRdb's table is partial and in-frame only. Of approximately 6,900 clones in the sample, roughly nine tenths were seen once. This material consisted of PBMCs, taken in a trial of ipilimumab plus nivolumab as post-transplant consolidation. The receptors derive from a female donor with multiple myeloma.

The gene calls are TRBV7-5 and TRBJ2-5. TRBV7-5 is a pseudogene segment. This CDR3 is built from 14 residues. CDR3 amino acids: CASSSTSWGETQYF. As DNA, the CDR3 is TGTGCCAGCAGCTCGACGTCGTGGGGAGAGACCCAGTACTTC.

The chain uses TRBV27 and TRBJ1-3, with D unclear. The CDR3 consists of 13 residues. Trimming pared 6 bases from V and 4 bases from J, leaving 10 bases between. In germline, CDR1 is MNHEY, CDR2 SMNVEV (reference sequence). The CDR3 loop is CASRPFGGNTIYF. CDR3 DNA: TGTGCCAGCAGACCTTTTGGGGGAAACACCATATATTTT.

The rearrangement joins TRBV12-5 to TRBJ2-3; D tentatively reads TRBD1 or TRBD2 (5 bases each). CDR1 and CDR2 from the germline V gene are LGHNT and FRNRAP. V was pared by 1 base and J by 0 bases, with 17 bases between. The CDR3 consists of 18 residues. As DNA, the CDR3 is TGTGCTAGTGGTTTGGAGCCTTCGGGACGCCGCAGCACAGATACGCAGTATTTT. This codes for CASGLEPSGRRSTDTQYF.

The chain couples TRBV9 to TRBJ2-7, with D uncertain. CDR3 size: 13 residues. Germline V CDR1 and CDR2: SGDLS, YYNGEE. Trimming removed 0 bases at V and 5 bases at J, with 9 bases between. The CDR3: CASSVDAANEQYF. The CDR3 bases are TGTGCCAGCAGCGTAGATGCGGCGAACGAGCAGTACTTC.

The rearrangement joins TRBV28 to TRBJ2-2, with D hard to call. The V end lost 3 bases, the J end lost 7 bases, and 15 bases lay between the germline ends. The V gene's germline CDR1 is MDHEN and CDR2 SYDVKM. The length of the CDR3 is 15 residues. CDR3: CASSLGSFPVGELFF. CDR3 nucleotides: TGTGCCAGCAGTTTGGGGTCCTTTCCCGTCGGGGAGCTGTTTTTT.

This chain connects TRBV21-1 to TRBJ1-5; the table's D call TRBD1 went unverified against the DNA. TRBV21-1 is designated a pseudogene. CDR3 length equals 20 residues. CDR3 nucleotides: TGTGCCAGCAGCAAAGAGTCAGCCGGGACAGATGAATATAGCAATCAGCCCCAGCATTTT. Translating gives CASSKESAGTDEYSNQPQHF.

The chain recombines TRBV19 with TRBJ1-2; 8 positions match TRBD1. Germline V gene data show CDR1 as LNHDA and CDR2 as SQIVND (reference sequence). The CDR3 is 13 residues long. The junction had 4 bases not matched to a gene; V was cut back by 5 bases and J by 5 bases. In DNA form, the CDR3 reads TGTGCCAGTAGTCCCGGGACAGGTTATGGCTACACCTTC. Translation: CASSPGTGYGYTF.

The CDR3 nucleotides read TGCGCCAGCAGCCAAGAAGAGGGTGGTGGGGCCAACGTCCTGACTTTC. It is translated as CASSQEEGGGANVLTF. The rearrangement uses TRBV4-3 and TRBJ2-6, with a tentative D call TRBD2 (5 bases). V was clipped by 0 bases and J by 3 bases, with 9 bases between them. The CDR3 extends over 16 amino acids. The germline V gene has CDR1 LGHNA and CDR2 YSLEER.

The chain uses TRBV7-9 and TRBJ2-7; 11 bases align to TRBD1. Germline trimming cut 5 bases from V and 3 bases from J; bases unmatched to any gene: 9. Germline V lookup: CDR1 SEHNR, CDR2 FQNEAQ (reference sequence). CDR3 size: 16 residues. For the CDR3, the DNA is TGTGCCAGCAGCCCGGGGACAGGGGGTACCTACTACGAGCAGTACTTC. It encodes CASSPGTGGTYYEQYF.

The chain has TRBV27 and TRBJ1-3; tentatively, D is TRBD1 (6 bases). Trimming pared 7 bases from V and 2 bases from J, leaving 9 bases between. In germline, CDR1 is MNHEY, CDR2 SMNVEV (reference sequence). This CDR3 has 13 residues. The CDR3: CASKSGAGNTIYF. CDR3 nucleotides: TGTGCCAGCAAATCAGGGGCTGGAAACACCATATATTTT.

The rearrangement uses TRBV7-2 and TRBJ1-2; no clear D gene. Trimming left V 5 bases short and J 6 bases short, with 19 bases between. The CDR3 is 15 amino acids. Per germline, CDR1 SGHTA and CDR2 FQGNSA. CDR3 DNA sequence: TGTGCCAGCAGCCCTGCCGGGAGCGGGATGGATGGCTACACCTTC. This gives the protein CASSPAGSGMDGYTF.

J is TRBJ2-7 and V is TRBV19, with D possibly TRBD2 on 6 matching bases. V dropped 3 bases and J dropped 6 bases, with 12 bases sitting between them. This CDR3 contains 13 residues. The germline V gene encodes CDR1 LNHDA and CDR2 SQIVND (reference sequence). This CDR3 is CASSIGPEGEQYF. The CDR3 region has the DNA TGTGCCAGTAGTATCGGGCCGGAGGGCGAGCAGTACTTC.

The chain recombines TRBV5-1 with TRBJ2-3; no definite D call. CDR1 SGHRS and CDR2 YFSETQ come from the germline V gene. V lost 0 bases and J lost 1, with 9 bases in between. This CDR3 is 15 amino acids long. CDR3 sequence reads: CASSLVESRTDTQYF. The DNA of the CDR3 is TGCGCCAGCAGCTTGGTTGAGTCCCGCACAGATACGCAGTATTTT.

V is TRBV15 and J is TRBJ2-5; D unresolved. Germline CDR1 reads LNHNV; CDR2 reads YYDKDF (reference sequence). This CDR3 contains 13 residues. V was cut by 3 bases and J by 10 bases, with 15 bases left in between. The CDR3: CATSRDDRRSQYF. CDR3 nucleotide sequence: TGTGCCACCAGCAGGGACGACCGCCGGAGCCAGTACTTC.

The rearrangement joins TRBV28 to TRBJ2-7; TRBD1 matches at 10 bases. Germline assignment: CDR1 MDHEN and CDR2 SYDVKM. This CDR3 contains 14 residues. V shed 5 bases and J 5 bases; nucleotides not matched to a gene: 6. The CDR3 DNA is TGTGCCAGCAGTCCCGGACAGGGGGGACACGAGCAGTACTTC. This translates into CASSPGQGGHEQYF. The full variable domain, in which reference TRBV28 and TRBJ2-7 provide the parts outside the CDR3, is DVKVTQSSRYLVKRTGEKVFLECVQDMDHENMFWYRQDPGLGLRLIYFSYDVKMKEKGDIPEGYSVSREKKERFSLILESASTNQTSMYLCASSPGQGGHEQYFGPGTRLTVT.

J is TRBJ2-3 and V is TRBV4-1, with TRBD2 matching 7 bases. CDR1 is MGHRA and CDR2 is YSYEKL in the germline V gene. V was pared by 6 bases and J by 1 base, with 16 bases of the junction left unmatched. The CDR3 is made up of 18 amino acids. CDR3 coding DNA: TGCGCCAGCAGTGGGGAGCTAGCGGCCTACAGGCGCACAGATACGCAGTATTTT. It translates to CASSGELAAYRRTDTQYF.

The rearrangement joins TRBV19 to TRBJ1-2, with TRBD1 matching 12 bases. Germline lookup yields CDR1 LNHDA and CDR2 SQIVND (reference sequence). Trimming removed 9 bases from V and 8 bases from J; junction bases left unmatched: 10. The CDR3 covers 14 residues. In nucleotides, the CDR3 is TGTGCCAGCGGGGACAGGGGGCGCAGTTTGGGCTACACCTTC. It encodes CASGDRGRSLGYTF.

On this clone: The sample holds other DNA sequences that translate to the same CDR3. This sequence joins TRBV18 and TRBJ2-1; the match to TRBD2 covers 7 bases. V dropped 3 bases and J dropped 8; count of bases not matched to a gene: 19. The CDR3 sequence is 18 residues long. Germline CDR1 reads KGHSH; CDR2 reads LQKENI. CDR3 residues: CASSPNRGLAGVRHEQFF. CDR3 nucleotide sequence: TGTGCCAGCTCACCTAACCGGGGACTGGCGGGAGTTCGCCATGAGCAGTTCTTC. The full variable domain, in which reference TRBV18 and TRBJ2-1 provide the parts outside the CDR3, is NAGVMQNPRHLVRRRGQEARLRCSPMKGHSHVYWYRQLPEEGLKFMVYLQKENIIDESGMPKERFSAEFPKEGPSILRIQQVVRGDSAAYFCASSPNRGLAGVRHEQFFGPGTRLTVL.

This chain uses TRBV29-1 with TRBJ2-7; D is undetermined. This CDR3 is 16 amino acids long. V shed 5 bases and J shed 1 base, with 21 bases lying between them. CDR1 is SQVTM and CDR2 is ANQGSEA in the germline V gene. CDR3 nucleotides: TGCAGCGTTTTTATGACTCAGATAAGTGGTTCCTACGAGCAGTACTTC. It translates to CSVFMTQISGSYEQYF.

V usage is TRBV6-5 and J usage is TRBJ1-1; D might be TRBD1 (6 bases). Germline CDR1 and CDR2: MNHEY and SVGAGI. Trimming took 5 bases from V and 1 from J, leaving 14 bases between them. CDR3 length: 15 residues. DNA of the CDR3: TGTGCCAGCAGTACTCAAGGACAGAAGAACACTGAAGCTTTCTTT. Residues: CASSTQGQKNTEAFF.

J is TRBJ1-1 and V is TRBV4-1; the D is unclear. Trimming stripped 4 bases from V and 5 bases from J, with 17 bases between. The CDR3 runs to 15 residues. Germline assignment: CDR1 MGHRA and CDR2 YSYEKL. The CDR3 DNA reads as TGCGCCAGCAGCCCCCAATTTCCTGGGTATACTGAAGCTTTCTTT. Protein: CASSPQFPGYTEAFF.

The genes are TRBV27 and TRBJ1-2, with TRBD1 matching 8 bases. Per the germline V gene, CDR1 is MNHEY and CDR2 is SMNVEV (reference sequence). V gave up 5 bases and J gave up 7 bases; unmatched junction bases: 15. CDR3 length: 16 residues. CDR3 in DNA: TGTGCCAGCAGTCCTAGGGACAGGATGCATGTTAGTGGCTACACCTTC. Translation gives CASSPRDRMHVSGYTF.

The chain recombines TRBV19 with TRBJ2-6, with D tentatively TRBD1 or TRBD2 (6 bases each). Trimming pared 1 base from V and 0 bases from J, leaving 10 bases between. CDR1 LNHDA and CDR2 SQIVND come from the germline V gene (reference sequence). The CDR3 runs to 17 residues. The CDR3 region is CASSIVGGHSGANVLTF. The CDR3 bases are TGTGCCAGTAGTATAGTCGGGGGCCACTCTGGGGCCAACGTCCTGACTTTC. Supplemented by reference TRBV19 and TRBJ2-6, the full variable domain reads DGGITQSPKYLFRKEGQNVTLSCEQNLNHDAMYWYRQDPGQGLRLIYYSQIVNDFQKGDIAEGYSVSREKKESFPLTVTSAQKNPTAFYLCASSIVGGHSGANVLTFGAGSRLTVL.

CDR3 amino acids: CASSSRQGTEQYF. CDR3 nucleotide sequence: TGTGCCAGCAGCTCCAGACAGGGTACGGAGCAGTACTTC. This rearrangement joins TRBV7-6 to TRBJ2-7; TRBD1 matches 7 bases. CDR3 length: 13 residues. Germline CDR1 SGHVS, CDR2 FNYEAQ. Germline trimming cut 4 bases from V and 7 bases from J; bases unmatched to any gene: 7.

This rearrangement joins TRBV29-1 to TRBJ2-7; D is ambiguous. With 4 bases removed from V and 1 base from J, the gap between germline ends came to 8 bases. This CDR3 has 12 residues. CDR1 SQVTM and CDR2 ANQGSEA come from the germline V gene. CDR3 loop: CSVATDSYEQYF. The CDR3 DNA is TGCAGCGTTGCTACGGATTCCTACGAGCAGTACTTC.

This clone was detected only a few times. The J gene is TRBJ2-7, the V gene TRBV7-9; 9 bases align to TRBD1. Germline CDR1 and CDR2: SEHNR and FQNEAQ (reference sequence). The CDR3 extends over 15 amino acids. The junction had 9 bases not matched to a gene; V was cut back by 5 bases and J by 4 bases. Here the CDR3 reads CASSPRDRAWYEQYF. Written as DNA, the CDR3 is TGTGCCAGCAGCCCCCGGGACAGGGCGTGGTACGAGCAGTACTTC.

V usage is TRBV30 and J usage is TRBJ2-7; 15 bases align to TRBD2. The length of the CDR3 is 18 residues. With 4 bases clipped from V and 0 bases from J, the junction kept 10 bases outside the gene matches. Per germline, CDR1 GTSNPN and CDR2 SVGIG (reference sequence). The CDR3 DNA reads TGTGCCTGGAATAGTGGGACTAGCGGGAGGTTCAGCTCCTACGAGCAGTACTTC. Amino acids: CAWNSGTSGRFSSYEQYF.